A single sample is the source of the 32 T cell receptor beta chains below, sequenced in a study of vaccination and CD4 T cells after COVID-19. Once obtained from cultured CD4+ T cells, the DNA was sequenced using the Oncomine TCR Beta short-read assay. One entry per CDR3 protein, called by TCRdb with MiXCR from the PCR reads. Among fewer than 20,000 distinct CDR3 sequences listed, more than 45% were seen once. The treatment denotes: approximately 9-day PBMC culture with coronavirus spike peptide pools or control peptides (ViraFEST assay). These TCRs' antigens remain unknown. The material was CD4+ T cells from blood, cultured in vitro, obtained before SARS-CoV-2 vaccination. These receptors all come from a human donor who had recovered from COVID-19.

The chain carries TRBV2 and TRBJ2-2; maybe TRBD1 (5 bases). Trimming took 3 bases from V and 3 from J, leaving 8 bases between them. CDR3 length: 14 residues. Germline values: CDR1 SNHLY, CDR2 FYNNEI. Written as DNA, the CDR3 is TGTGCCAGCAGTGAGCAGGGCTACACCGGGGAGCTGTTTTTT. Translating gives CASSEQGYTGELFF.

The CDR3 sequence: CATSRVSRKETQYF. DNA for the CDR3: TGTGCCACCAGCAGAGTCAGTCGGAAAGAGACCCAGTACTTC. This chain joins TRBV15 and TRBJ2-7; D is unresolved. The DNA end favors TRBJ2-5, so the J call may be wrong. The germline V gene has CDR1 LNHNV and CDR2 YYDKDF (reference sequence). The CDR3 loop spans 14 amino acids.

The V gene is TRBV28, the J gene TRBJ1-2; D is ambiguous. Trimming took off 2 bases at V and 4 bases at J, with 20 bases between the two ends. The CDR3 loop spans 17 amino acids. Germline V gene data show CDR1 as MDHEN and CDR2 as SYDVKM. DNA of the CDR3: TGTGCCAGCAGTTTAGGTCTGGTGGGGTTTAATACCTATGGCTACACCTTC. Its translation is CASSLGLVGFNTYGYTF.

J is TRBJ1-6 and V is TRBV6-1; D is unclear. The germline V and J ends were trimmed by 8 bases and 9 bases, with 14 bases remaining between them. CDR1 is MNHNS and CDR2 is SASEGT in the germline V gene. The CDR3 has 13 residues. CDR3 DNA: TGTGCCAGCCGCAGGTCTGATAGTTCACCCCTCCACTTT. Its translation is CASRRSDSSPLHF.

V usage is TRBV10-3 and J usage is TRBJ2-6; 11 bases are shared with TRBD2. The CDR3 contains 16 residues. Trimming cost V 5 bases and J 0 bases; bases outside gene matches: 0. Germline CDR1 is ENHRY and CDR2 is SYGVKD. CDR3 protein: CAISTSGGSGANVLTF. CDR3 DNA: TGTGCCATCAGTACTAGCGGGGGCTCTGGGGCCAACGTCCTGACTTTC.

This clonotype appeared a few times. The chain combines TRBV6-2 or TRBV6-3 with TRBJ1-1; no clear D. CDR1 is MNHEY and CDR2 is SVGEGT in the germline V gene. V lost 11 bases and J lost 1, with 8 bases in between. There are 11 residues in the CDR3. In DNA form, the CDR3 reads TGTGCCGTGGCAGAGAACACTGAAGCTTTCTTT. It translates to CAVAENTEAFF.

The sample holds a few counts of this clonotype. The rearrangement links TRBV7-9 to TRBJ1-1; no firm D call. The CDR3 has 11 residues. V lost 3 bases and J lost 5, with 4 bases in between. From germline, CDR1 is SEHNR and CDR2 FQNEAQ (reference sequence). The CDR3 DNA reads TGTGCCAGCAGCTTGATAACTGAAGCTTTCTTT. This gives the protein CASSLITEAFF. The whole variable domain, filled in from reference TRBV7-9 and TRBJ1-1, reads DTGVSQNPRHKITKRGQNVTFRCDPISEHNRLYWYRQTLGQGPEFLTYFQNEAQLEKSRLLSDRFSAERPKGSFSTLEIQRTEQGDSAMYLCASSLITEAFFGQGTRLTVV.

The CDR3 DNA is TGTGCCAGTAGGCCGGACAGGGGGCCGCCCCCCAATGGCTACACCTTC. As protein: CASRPDRGPPPNGYTF. V and J are TRBV19 and TRBJ1-2, with TRBD1 matching over 11 bases. This CDR3 is built from 16 residues. The V gene's germline CDR1 is LNHDA and CDR2 SQIVND (reference sequence). V lost 6 bases, J lost 6 bases, and 12 bases stayed unmatched.

This clonotype was detected a few times. The rearrangement links TRBV6-1 to TRBJ1-2; unclear D gene. CDR3 size: 12 residues. Germline V gene lookup returns CDR1 MNHNS and CDR2 SASEGT. V shed 8 bases and J shed 1 base, with 8 bases lying between them. The CDR3 loop reads CASDNNNYGYTF. The CDR3 DNA sequence: TGTGCCAGCGACAATAATAACTATGGCTACACCTTC.

This chain uses TRBV7-9 with TRBJ2-1; 7 bases fit TRBD1. Trimming at V came to 5 bases and at J to 7 bases, leaving 5 bases not matched to a gene. CDR1 is SEHNR, CDR2 FQNEAQ, per germline (reference sequence). This CDR3 spans 13 amino acids. The CDR3 nucleotides read TGTGCCAGCAGCAGACAGGGTGGTAATGAGCAGTTCTTC. Translating it yields CASSRQGGNEQFF.

The chain employs TRBV7-9 and TRBJ1-2; no reliable D call. Germline V gives CDR1 SEHNR, CDR2 FQNEAQ (reference sequence). The CDR3 extends over 12 amino acids. Trimming removed 5 bases at V and 6 bases at J, with 10 bases between. The CDR3 loop reads CASSPGWHGYTF. CDR3 bases: TGTGCCAGCAGCCCCGGGTGGCATGGCTACACCTTC.

The V call is TRBV28, the J call TRBJ1-2, with TRBD1 matching over 7 bases. The CDR3 length is 14 residues. The J segment lost 4 bases and the V segment lost 7 bases, leaving 9 bases of the junction unmatched. Looked up from germline, CDR1 is MDHEN and CDR2 is SYDVKM. The CDR3 reads CASTPTGTAYGYTF. For the CDR3, the DNA is TGTGCCAGCACTCCTACCGGGACAGCCTATGGCTACACCTTC.

The chain is built from TRBV27 and TRBJ1-2; 10 nucleotides agree with TRBD1. Per the germline V gene, CDR1 is MNHEY and CDR2 is SMNVEV (reference sequence). The ends lost 6 bases at V and 7 bases at J; junction bases unmatched: 5. The CDR3 length is 13 residues. Here the CDR3 DNA reads TGTGCCAGCAGCCCGACAGGGGGCGCTGGCTACACCTTC. Translation gives CASSPTGGAGYTF.

V gene TRBV11-2 combines with J gene TRBJ2-1, with TRBD1 matching 11 bases. With 5 bases clipped from V and 3 bases from J, the junction kept 3 bases outside the gene matches. There are 15 residues in the CDR3. Germline V CDR1 and CDR2: SGHAT, FQNNGV. In DNA form, the CDR3 reads TGTGCCAGCAGCCTGGGACAGGGGGACTACAATGAGCAGTTCTTC. Translation gives CASSLGQGDYNEQFF.

There are a few counts of this clonotype. This sequence joins TRBV20-1 and TRBJ2-1; 9 nucleotides align to TRBD2. The germline V gene has CDR1 DFQATT and CDR2 SNEGSKA (reference sequence). With 5 bases clipped from V and 6 bases from J, the junction kept 11 bases outside the gene matches. This CDR3 has 15 amino acids. The CDR3 loop reads CSAGRGLARGNEQFF. CDR3 DNA: TGCAGTGCTGGCCGGGGACTAGCCCGTGGCAATGAGCAGTTCTTC.

This clonotype came up a few times. The gene calls are TRBV6-1 and TRBJ1-6; tentatively, D is TRBD1 (5 bases). CDR3 length: 13 residues. With 1 base removed from V and 13 bases from J, the gap between germline ends came to 11 bases. Germline assignment: CDR1 MNHNS and CDR2 SASEGT. The DNA for the CDR3 is TGTGCCAGCAGTGAAGATAACAGGAACCCCCTCCACTTT. Its translation: CASSEDNRNPLHF.

This clonotype has only one observation. The V gene is TRBV7-2, the J gene TRBJ1-2; TRBD1 matches at 8 bases. CDR3 length equals 16 residues. Germline lookup yields CDR1 SGHTA and CDR2 FQGNSA. The V gene end was trimmed by 1 base and the J gene end by 6 bases; junction bases not matched to a gene: 10. CDR3 coding DNA: TGTGCCAGCAGCTTAGGGGGGCAGGGGGCGCTTAATGGCTACACCTTC. Its protein is CASSLGGQGALNGYTF.

This chain uses TRBV7-2 with TRBJ2-2; D might be TRBD2 (6 bases). V gave up 5 bases and J gave up 6 bases, with 10 bases separating them. This CDR3 contains 13 residues. Germline CDR1 SGHTA, CDR2 FQGNSA. The CDR3: CASSPPGAGELFF. The CDR3 DNA is TGTGCCAGCAGCCCGCCGGGGGCCGGGGAGCTGTTTTTT.

The chain employs TRBV24-1 and TRBJ2-3, with D possibly being TRBD1 or TRBD2 (6 bases each). CDR1 is KGHDR, CDR2 SFDVKD, per germline. The CDR3 sequence is 15 residues long. The V end lost 1 base, the J end lost 3 bases, and 10 bases lay between the germline ends. Here the CDR3 DNA reads TGTGCCACCAGTGATTTCGGAGGGGGAACAGATACGCAGTATTTT. This encodes CATSDFGGGTDTQYF.

The V gene is TRBV20-1, the J gene TRBJ2-7, with 9 bases fitting TRBD1. V was pared by 6 bases and J by 8 bases, with 11 bases of the junction left unmatched. This CDR3 is 13 amino acids long. Germline-derived CDR1 and CDR2 are DFQATT and SNEGSKA (reference sequence). The CDR3 protein is CSAANPGQGKQYF. The CDR3, as DNA: TGCAGTGCCGCTAACCCGGGACAGGGAAAGCAGTACTTC.

The CDR3 region has the DNA TGTGCCAGCAGCCAAGGACTAGCGGGATACAATGAGCAGTTCTTC. This translates into CASSQGLAGYNEQFF. The chain combines TRBV6-2 or TRBV6-3 with TRBJ2-1, with TRBD2 identical over 12 bases. CDR1 and CDR2 (germline): MNHEY, SVGEGT. V lost 6 bases and J lost 4; bases outside the gene matches: 4. CDR3 size: 15 residues.

This clonotype was seen only a few times. The V and J genes are TRBV6-1 and TRBJ1-1; D remains unclear. The CDR3 runs to 12 residues. Germline CDR1 and CDR2: MNHNS and SASEGT. Trimming took off 1 base at V and 7 bases at J, with 7 bases between the two ends. CDR3 coding DNA: TGTGCCAGCAGTGAAGTGGGGTTTGAAGCTTTCTTT. It encodes CASSEVGFEAFF.

The chain links TRBV27 to TRBJ2-7; D uncertain. The CDR3 runs to 13 residues. The germline V and J ends were trimmed by 6 bases and 1 base, with 10 bases remaining between them. Germline values: CDR1 MNHEY, CDR2 SMNVEV (reference sequence). CDR3 in DNA: TGTGCCAGCAGCAGACGGGTTTCCTACGAGCAGTACTTC. Its protein product is CASSRRVSYEQYF.

The V call is TRBV20-1, the J call TRBJ2-1; the D is unclear. The V gene's germline CDR1 is DFQATT and CDR2 SNEGSKA (reference sequence). The CDR3 spans 14 residues. Trimming took 4 bases from V and 0 from J, leaving 10 bases between them. CDR3 sequence reads: CSAMPAPSYNEQFF. In nucleotides, the CDR3 is TGCAGTGCTATGCCGGCCCCCTCCTACAATGAGCAGTTCTTC.

V gene TRBV28 combines with J gene TRBJ1-2; D is ambiguous. The V gene's germline CDR1 is MDHEN and CDR2 SYDVKM. With 8 bases removed from V and 7 bases from J, the gap between germline ends came to 14 bases. The CDR3 loop spans 12 amino acids. CDR3 sequence: CASSRSGLGYTF. In DNA form, the CDR3 reads TGTGCCAGCTCCCGATCGGGTCTTGGCTACACCTTC.

This clonotype has only a few counts. The chain couples TRBV7-8 to TRBJ2-7; weak D call: TRBD2 (5 bases). The CDR3 runs 17 residues. Germline CDR1 SGHVS, CDR2 FQNEAQ. V was pared by 0 bases and J by 0 bases, with 15 bases between. In DNA, the CDR3 is TGTGCCAGCAGCTTAGCAGGAGGACTGGGGTTCTCCTACGAGCAGTACTTC. It is translated as CASSLAGGLGFSYEQYF.

The chain links TRBV20-1 to TRBJ2-5, with 8 bases aligning to TRBD2. The V gene's germline CDR1 is DFQATT and CDR2 SNEGSKA (reference sequence). The V gene end was trimmed by 0 bases and the J gene end by 5 bases; junction bases not matched to a gene: 8. CDR3 size: 15 residues. The CDR3 loop reads CSARDLGLVLETQYF. In nucleotides, the CDR3 is TGCAGTGCTAGAGATTTGGGACTAGTTCTCGAGACCCAGTACTTC.

The chain links TRBV6-2 or TRBV6-3 to TRBJ2-3, with D perhaps TRBD1 (6 bases). Looked up from germline, CDR1 is MNHEY and CDR2 is SVGEGT. The CDR3 runs to 13 residues. V lost 6 bases, J lost 4 bases, and 11 bases lay in between. The CDR3 is CASRSQGPDTQYF. The CDR3 DNA sequence: TGTGCCAGCAGATCACAGGGCCCAGATACGCAGTATTTT.

This clonotype was detected only a few times. J is TRBJ2-5 and V is TRBV20-1; 9 bases line up with TRBD1. The CDR3 has 14 residues. Germline trimming cut 6 bases from V and 1 base from J; bases unmatched to any gene: 6. Germline V gene sequence: CDR1 DFQATT, CDR2 SNEGSKA (reference sequence). CDR3 sequence (DNA): TGCAGTGCGACGGGACAGGGATTCCAAGAGACCCAGTACTTC. Translated: CSATGQGFQETQYF.

The genes are TRBV7-8 and TRBJ2-1, with D unclear. Germline V lookup: CDR1 SGHVS, CDR2 FQNEAQ. V gave up 3 bases and J gave up 0 bases, with 9 bases separating them. The CDR3 is 15 residues long. The CDR3, as DNA: TGTGCCAGCAGCTTTTCTCCAAACTCCTACAATGAGCAGTTCTTC. Residues: CASSFSPNSYNEQFF.

This chain uses TRBV7-2 with TRBJ2-5; the D is unclear. The CDR3 has 14 amino acids. The V gene's germline CDR1 is SGHTA and CDR2 FQGNSA. V shed 5 bases and J shed 4 bases, with 14 bases lying between them. The CDR3 DNA sequence: TGTGCCAGCAGCCCGGGTGGTAGGAGAGAGACCCAGTACTTC. This translates into CASSPGGRRETQYF.

V is TRBV11-2 and J is TRBJ2-1; tentative D call: TRBD1 (7 bases). Per germline, CDR1 SGHAT and CDR2 FQNNGV. The CDR3 has 13 amino acids. Trimming took off 6 bases at V and 7 bases at J, with 13 bases between the two ends. The CDR3 nucleotides read TGTGCCAGCAGGGGCGGGACAGTTAATGAGCAGTTCTTC. Its translation: CASRGGTVNEQFF.